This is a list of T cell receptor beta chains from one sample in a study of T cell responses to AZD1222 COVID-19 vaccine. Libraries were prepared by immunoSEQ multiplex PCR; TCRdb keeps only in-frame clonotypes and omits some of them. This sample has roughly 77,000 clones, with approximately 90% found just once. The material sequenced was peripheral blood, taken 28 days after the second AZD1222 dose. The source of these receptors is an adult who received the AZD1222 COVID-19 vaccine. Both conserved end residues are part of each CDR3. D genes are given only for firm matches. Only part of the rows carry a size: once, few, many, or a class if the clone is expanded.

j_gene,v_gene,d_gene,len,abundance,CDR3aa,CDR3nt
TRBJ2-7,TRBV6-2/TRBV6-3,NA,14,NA,CASSDPDGSYEQYF,TGTGCCAGCAGTGACCCGGACGGATCCTACGAGCAGTACTTC
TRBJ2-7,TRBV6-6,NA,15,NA,CASNPPDSPGNEQYF,TGTGCCAGCAACCCACCGGACAGTCCGGGCAACGAGCAGTACTTC
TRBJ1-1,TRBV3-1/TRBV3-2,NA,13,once,CASSQPLGGEAFF,TGTGCCAGCAGCCAACCACTAGGCGGTGAAGCTTTCTTT
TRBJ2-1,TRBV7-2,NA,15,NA,CASSLARVGLNEQFF,TGTGCCAGCAGCTTAGCGCGGGTAGGGCTGAATGAGCAGTTCTTC
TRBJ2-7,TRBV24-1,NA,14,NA,CATSDPDSPNEQYF,TGTGCCACCAGTGACCCGGACAGTCCTAACGAGCAGTACTTC
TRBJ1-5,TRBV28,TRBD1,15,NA,CASSEGQGATQPQHF,TGTGCCAGCAGCGAGGGACAGGGGGCCACCCAGCCCCAGCATTTT
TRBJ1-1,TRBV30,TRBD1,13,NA,CAWSVSGGAEAFF,TGTGCCTGGAGTGTATCAGGGGGCGCTGAAGCTTTCTTT
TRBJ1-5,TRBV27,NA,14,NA,CASSTWAGNQPQHF,TGTGCCAGCAGTACATGGGCAGGTAATCAGCCCCAGCATTTT
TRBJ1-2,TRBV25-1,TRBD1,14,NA,CASSRTGLNYGYTF,TGTGCCAGCAGCCGGACAGGCCTTAACTATGGCTACACCTTC
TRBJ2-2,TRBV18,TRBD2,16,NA,CASSPTGLAGTGELFF,TGTGCCAGCTCACCGACAGGACTAGCGGGGACCGGGGAGCTGTTTTTT